This T cell receptor (beta chain) was profiled in a study of T cell changes during pregnancy in multiple sclerosis. Germline CDR1 is SGDLS and CDR2 is YYNGEE. With 7 bases removed from V and 7 bases from J, the gap between germline ends came to 20 bases. This CDR3 region has 15 residues. Sequencing used immunoSEQ multiplex PCR; TCRdb keeps in-frame clones, though not all of them. The table shows 95,000 to 150,000 clones, with under 95% occurring only once. V is TRBV9 and J is TRBJ2-2; D might be TRBD2 (7 bases). The sequence was obtained from a female donor with multiple sclerosis, enrolled in a pregnancy study. This specimen consisted of peripheral blood, obtained before pregnancy. The CDR3 bases are TGTGCCAGCTCTACCCGGGGGGCGAGGGGCGGGGAGCTGTTTTTT. Protein: CASSTRGARGGELFF.